Listed below are T cell receptor beta chains from one sample, sequenced in a study of OX40 agonist ivuxolimab in advanced cancers. The protocol was immunoSEQ multiplex PCR, while the TCRdb copy is restricted to in-frame clones and leaves out a portion. Seen here are roughly 100,000 clones, 70% to 90% observed once, and the top ten hold 6.5% to 9%. The material sequenced was CD4+ or CD8+ T cells sorted from blood, taken in a trial of the OX40 agonist ivuxolimab. All receptors derive from an adult with an advanced solid tumor such as melanoma, head and neck, liver or kidney cancer. Both conserved end residues are trimmed from each CDR3. Each record gives: J gene, V gene, clone size, CDR3 protein. Clone size is shown for a subset of rows, as once, few, many or a class of expanded clone.

j_gene: TRBJ2-2; v_gene: TRBV5-1; abundance: once; CDR3aa: ASSGTTAAGELF
j_gene: TRBJ2-1; v_gene: TRBV2; abundance: NA; CDR3aa: ASGLAGAPYNEQF
j_gene: TRBJ1-1; v_gene: TRBV6-1; abundance: NA; CDR3aa: ASSEGKGVNTEAF
j_gene: TRBJ2-1; v_gene: TRBV27; abundance: NA; CDR3aa: ASGWEGSSYNEQF
j_gene: TRBJ2-3; v_gene: TRBV19; abundance: NA; CDR3aa: ASSPMRGAADTQY
j_gene: TRBJ1-2; v_gene: TRBV7-3; abundance: NA; CDR3aa: ASSVGQGNYGYT
j_gene: TRBJ2-3; v_gene: TRBV27; abundance: NA; CDR3aa: ASQSTDTQY
j_gene: TRBJ2-2; v_gene: TRBV25-1; abundance: NA; CDR3aa: ASGFLGYTGELF
j_gene: TRBJ2-7; v_gene: TRBV19; abundance: NA; CDR3aa: ASSIYGGLLYEQY
j_gene: TRBJ2-7; v_gene: TRBV5-6; abundance: NA; CDR3aa: ASSLAGLAGGYEQY
j_gene: TRBJ1-6; v_gene: TRBV19; abundance: NA; CDR3aa: ASSTEGVSPLH
j_gene: TRBJ1-4; v_gene: TRBV4-2; abundance: NA; CDR3aa: ASSQVGATNEKLF
j_gene: TRBJ2-3; v_gene: TRBV7-8; abundance: NA; CDR3aa: ASSVGTANTDTQY
j_gene: TRBJ2-1; v_gene: TRBV4-1; abundance: NA; CDR3aa: ASSQDLGEIDDEQF
j_gene: TRBJ1-1; v_gene: TRBV7-9; abundance: once; CDR3aa: ASSFSTGMNTEAF
j_gene: TRBJ2-1; v_gene: TRBV9; abundance: NA; CDR3aa: ASSVVSGSSYNEQF
j_gene: TRBJ2-1; v_gene: TRBV2; abundance: NA; CDR3aa: ASSGGEQF
j_gene: TRBJ2-7; v_gene: TRBV6-1; abundance: NA; CDR3aa: ASSEPASGLTYEQY
j_gene: TRBJ1-3; v_gene: TRBV7-9; abundance: NA; CDR3aa: ASSLFTGHSGNTIY
j_gene: TRBJ2-1; v_gene: TRBV30; abundance: once; CDR3aa: AWSVASADYEQF
j_gene: TRBJ2-7; v_gene: TRBV4-1; abundance: NA; CDR3aa: ASSQAGQSSYEQY
j_gene: TRBJ1-6; v_gene: TRBV14; abundance: NA; CDR3aa: ASSQDGGNSPLH
j_gene: TRBJ2-1; v_gene: TRBV7-9; abundance: NA; CDR3aa: ASSPKRTGDNEQF
j_gene: TRBJ2-3; v_gene: TRBV5-1; abundance: NA; CDR3aa: ASSLGLAGRDTQY
j_gene: TRBJ2-3; v_gene: TRBV6-1; abundance: once; CDR3aa: ASSGGEDTQY
j_gene: TRBJ2-5; v_gene: TRBV5-6; abundance: NA; CDR3aa: ASSPPLWETRETQY
j_gene: TRBJ2-2; v_gene: TRBV5-8; abundance: NA; CDR3aa: ASSLDRTGEGGELF
j_gene: TRBJ2-1; v_gene: TRBV7-8; abundance: NA; CDR3aa: ASRRKGSGRADEQF
j_gene: TRBJ1-3; v_gene: TRBV5-4; abundance: NA; CDR3aa: ASSDLGNTIY
j_gene: TRBJ1-1; v_gene: TRBV15; abundance: few; CDR3aa: ATRGQGATEAF
j_gene: TRBJ2-7; v_gene: TRBV19; abundance: NA; CDR3aa: ASGAGTGSYEQY
j_gene: TRBJ2-1; v_gene: TRBV7-6; abundance: NA; CDR3aa: ASSLTGTSSYNEQF
j_gene: TRBJ1-2; v_gene: TRBV27; abundance: once; CDR3aa: ACGRGGDYGYT
j_gene: TRBJ2-1; v_gene: TRBV14; abundance: NA; CDR3aa: ASSPPGSGTYNEQF
j_gene: TRBJ1-2; v_gene: TRBV9; abundance: NA; CDR3aa: ASSGTGPAYGYT
j_gene: TRBJ2-1; v_gene: TRBV19; abundance: NA; CDR3aa: ASSPDYNEQF
j_gene: TRBJ2-1; v_gene: TRBV27; abundance: NA; CDR3aa: ASIPSGSIHNEQF
j_gene: TRBJ2-1; v_gene: TRBV19; abundance: NA; CDR3aa: ASTDRGGLRNEQF
j_gene: TRBJ2-7; v_gene: TRBV7-2; abundance: NA; CDR3aa: ASSPRRDSTSYEQY
j_gene: TRBJ2-3; v_gene: TRBV5-1; abundance: NA; CDR3aa: ASSWRQGSTDTQY
j_gene: TRBJ2-3; v_gene: TRBV11-3; abundance: NA; CDR3aa: ASSRSLTQQGTDTQY
j_gene: TRBJ2-7; v_gene: TRBV4-1; abundance: NA; CDR3aa: ASSPTLTSSYEQY
j_gene: TRBJ1-1; v_gene: TRBV5-4; abundance: NA; CDR3aa: ASTNRGGNTEAF
j_gene: TRBJ2-7; v_gene: TRBV19; abundance: NA; CDR3aa: ASSMGSGEQY
j_gene: TRBJ2-2; v_gene: TRBV7-8; abundance: NA; CDR3aa: ASSLTTGGATGELF
j_gene: TRBJ1-1; v_gene: TRBV7-9; abundance: few; CDR3aa: ASSPRGRKNTEAF
j_gene: TRBJ2-3; v_gene: TRBV7-9; abundance: NA; CDR3aa: ASSLGTTTDTQY
j_gene: NA; v_gene: TRBV5-6; abundance: NA; CDR3aa: ASRSGTGFGEQY
j_gene: TRBJ2-5; v_gene: TRBV19; abundance: once; CDR3aa: ASQTRRGVGETQY
j_gene: TRBJ2-3; v_gene: TRBV11-2; abundance: NA; CDR3aa: ASSPWGQLSTDTQY
j_gene: TRBJ1-3; v_gene: TRBV7-9; abundance: NA; CDR3aa: ASSARQGAGNTIY
j_gene: TRBJ2-2; v_gene: TRBV7-9; abundance: NA; CDR3aa: ASSSRVGNTGELF
j_gene: TRBJ1-2; v_gene: TRBV4-1; abundance: NA; CDR3aa: ASSPEGSAVTYGYT
j_gene: TRBJ2-7; v_gene: TRBV7-2; abundance: NA; CDR3aa: ASSFAGQGVYEQY
j_gene: TRBJ2-3; v_gene: TRBV15; abundance: NA; CDR3aa: ATSRGLAASTDTQY
j_gene: TRBJ2-7; v_gene: TRBV9; abundance: NA; CDR3aa: ASSRTSGSSYEQY
j_gene: TRBJ2-1; v_gene: TRBV5-1; abundance: NA; CDR3aa: ASVGGEGANEQF
j_gene: TRBJ2-7; v_gene: TRBV2; abundance: NA; CDR3aa: ASQGGNTGTSPYEQY
j_gene: TRBJ2-7; v_gene: TRBV5-1; abundance: NA; CDR3aa: ASSRTSASEQY